This T cell receptor (beta chain) was profiled in a study of CD8+ T cells in alopecia areata (dated 2018 in TCRdb). For context, the study as a whole: Treated patients were enrolled in an open-label pilot trial of oral tofacitinib, 5 to 10 mg twice daily, for moderate-to-severe alopecia areata. Patients stayed on tofacitinib for 6 to 18 months and then had 6 months of follow-up off drug so that delayed response and recurrence could be assessed. In both human patients and the C3H/HeJ mouse model, the study applied high-throughput TCRbeta sequencing to look at T cell clonal expansion in alopecia areata. In humans, TCRbeta sequencing was performed on scalp tissue and on sorted CD4+ and CD8+ peripheral blood T cells from healthy controls and from patients with patchy or totalis/universalis alopecia areata. Patients on tofacitinib were biopsied at baseline and after 4 and 24 weeks of treatment, and several of the patients also had a later scalp biopsy. Scalp clonality was compared across normal scalp (n=4), patchy alopecia areata scalp (n=8), and alopecia totalis/universalis scalp (n=8). RNA came from the PAXgene miRNA kit for fixed scalp, the miRNeasy kit for PBMCs, and the RNeasy kit for mouse skin. TCRbeta CDR3 regions were amplified by immunoSEQ multiplex PCR with 35 Vbeta forward and 13 Jbeta reverse primers. Study-wide conclusions, independent of this receptor: Compared with normal scalp, lesional scalp had higher clonality and more expanded CD8+ clones, particularly in alopecia totalis/universalis, a pattern that suggests antigenic drive. Compared with mice, TCR sequences shared between patients were less clear, possibly partly because of HLA diversity across the patient population. Scalp TCR repertoire analysis is complicated because resident alphabeta T cells in normal human skin are also sequenced, whereas mouse skin is dominated by gammadelta T cells.

Library creation used the immunoSEQ multiplex PCR assay. RNA was extracted from all samples and reverse transcribed into cDNA, which served as template for TCR sequencing. First-strand cDNA was synthesized using SuperScript III with a 2:1 mix of oligo-dT and random hexamers. Amplification bias was assessed with a synthetic immune receptor repertoire, and residual bias was removed computationally. For the original study's pipeline: Raw reads were preprocessed for error removal, and CDR3 was defined according to IMGT conventions as running from the conserved cysteine to phenylalanine. Clonality was computed by normalizing Shannon entropy by log2 of the number of productive unique TCRs and subtracting the result from 1. Whether scalp clones were CD4 or CD8 was inferred by matching scalp TCRbeta sequences against CD4 and CD8 repertoires sorted from blood. TCRdb took this table from immuneACCESS and kept in-frame rearrangements with V and J called. Such tables lack part of the clones; where checked against another copy, unresolved V genes explain under half of the gap, and the rest is unexplained. The V and J calls and clone size come from that table; D and trimming were worked out from the DNA. The sample table records 200,000 or so clones; about three fifths of these occur just once. Jointly, the top ten make up more than 0.4% of the sample.

Turning to this clone: Its antigen target is currently unknown. No clone much larger than this one lies a single base away; base qualities are absent.

The time point label here, explained by the study, means: baseline before oral tofacitinib. Lesional scalp punch biopsies and peripheral blood were collected from alopecia areata patients. PBMCs were isolated by density centrifugation and stained for CD3, CD4 and CD8, and CD4+ and CD8+ T cells were sorted on a FACSAria. The CDR3 measures 13 amino acids from cysteine to phenylalanine. The kept DNA is CDR3 alone, 39 bases in frame from the first base. V loses 2 bases, J loses 3 bases, and the germline ends lie 11 bases apart. CDR1 and CDR2 are read off the germline V gene (reference sequence) as GTSNPN and SVGIG.

The sequences come from CD4+ T cells sorted from blood, collected at week 0. This chain is built from TRBV30 and TRBJ2-7; TRBD1 could be the D gene, as 5 bases match. This receptor was taken from a human donor with alopecia areata. Here the CDR3 is given as CAWSKGIGYEQYF. The nucleotide sequence is given as TGTGCCTGGAGTAAGGGGATAGGCTACGAGCAGTACTTC.